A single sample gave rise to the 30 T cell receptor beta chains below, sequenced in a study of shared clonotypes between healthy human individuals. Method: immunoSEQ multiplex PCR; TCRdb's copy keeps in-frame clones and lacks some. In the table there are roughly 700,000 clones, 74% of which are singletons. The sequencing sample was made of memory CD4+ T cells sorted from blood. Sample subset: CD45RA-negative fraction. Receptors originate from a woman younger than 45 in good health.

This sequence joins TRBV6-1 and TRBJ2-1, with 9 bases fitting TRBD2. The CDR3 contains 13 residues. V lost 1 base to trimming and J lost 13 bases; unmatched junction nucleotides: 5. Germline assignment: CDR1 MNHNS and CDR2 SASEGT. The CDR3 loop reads CASSEVSGRTQFF. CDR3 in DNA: TGTGCCAGCAGTGAAGTAAGCGGGAGGACCCAGTTCTTC.

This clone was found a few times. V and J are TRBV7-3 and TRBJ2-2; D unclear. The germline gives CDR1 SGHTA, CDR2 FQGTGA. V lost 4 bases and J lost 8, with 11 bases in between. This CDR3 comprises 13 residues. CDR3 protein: CASSSANAGELFF. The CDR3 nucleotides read TGTGCCAGCAGCTCGGCTAATGCAGGGGAGCTGTTTTTT.

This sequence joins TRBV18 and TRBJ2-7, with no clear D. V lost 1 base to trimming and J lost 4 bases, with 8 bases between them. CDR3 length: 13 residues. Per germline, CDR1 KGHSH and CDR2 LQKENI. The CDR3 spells CASSPREKYEQYF. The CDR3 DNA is TGTGCCAGCTCACCACGCGAGAAGTACGAGCAGTACTTC.

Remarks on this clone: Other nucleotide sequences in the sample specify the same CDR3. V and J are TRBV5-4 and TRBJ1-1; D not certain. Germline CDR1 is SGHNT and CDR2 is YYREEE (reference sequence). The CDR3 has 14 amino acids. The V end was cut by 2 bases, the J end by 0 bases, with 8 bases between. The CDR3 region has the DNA TGTGCCAGCAGCTTAGATAGCATGAACACTGAAGCTTTCTTT. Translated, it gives CASSLDSMNTEAFF.

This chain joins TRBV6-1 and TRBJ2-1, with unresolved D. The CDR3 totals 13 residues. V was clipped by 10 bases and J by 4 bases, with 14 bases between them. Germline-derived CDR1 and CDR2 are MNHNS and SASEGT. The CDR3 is CATKSRRYNEQFF. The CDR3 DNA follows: TGTGCCACTAAAAGTCGCCGATACAATGAGCAGTTCTTC.

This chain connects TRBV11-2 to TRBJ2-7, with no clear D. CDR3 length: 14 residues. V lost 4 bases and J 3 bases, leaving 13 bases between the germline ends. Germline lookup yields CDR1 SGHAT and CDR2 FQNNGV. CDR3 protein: CASSSLTPNYEQYF. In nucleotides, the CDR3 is TGTGCCAGCAGCTCGTTGACACCAAACTACGAGCAGTACTTC.

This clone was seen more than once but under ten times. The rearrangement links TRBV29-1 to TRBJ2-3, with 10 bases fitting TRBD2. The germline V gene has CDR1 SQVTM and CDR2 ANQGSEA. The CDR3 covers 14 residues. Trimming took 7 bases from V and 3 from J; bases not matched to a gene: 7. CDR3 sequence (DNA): TGCAGCGGGGCCGCTAGCGGGAGTACAGATACGCAGTATTTT. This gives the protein CSGAASGSTDTQYF.

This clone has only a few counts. CDR3 loop: CSVEGAAGSAETQYF. For the CDR3, the DNA is TGCAGCGTTGAAGGGGCGGCAGGGTCGGCAGAGACCCAGTACTTC. This rearrangement joins TRBV29-1 to TRBJ2-5, with D possibly being TRBD1 (5 bases). Trimming pared 1 base from V and 4 bases from J, leaving 16 bases between. The germline CDR1 and CDR2 sequences are SQVTM and ANQGSEA. The CDR3 is made up of 15 amino acids.

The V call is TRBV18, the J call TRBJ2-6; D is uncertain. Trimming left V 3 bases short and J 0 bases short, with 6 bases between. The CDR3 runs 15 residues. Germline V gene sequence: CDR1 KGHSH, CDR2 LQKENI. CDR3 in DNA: TGTGCCAGCTCACCGGCGCTCTCTGGGGCCAACGTCCTGACTTTC. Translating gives CASSPALSGANVLTF.

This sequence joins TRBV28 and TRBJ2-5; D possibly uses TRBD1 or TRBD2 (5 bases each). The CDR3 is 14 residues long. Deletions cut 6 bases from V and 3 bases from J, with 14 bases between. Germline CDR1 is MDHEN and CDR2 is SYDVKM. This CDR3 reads CASRPGAGKETQYF. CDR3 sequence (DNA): TGTGCCAGCAGGCCCGGGGCAGGGAAAGAGACCCAGTACTTC.

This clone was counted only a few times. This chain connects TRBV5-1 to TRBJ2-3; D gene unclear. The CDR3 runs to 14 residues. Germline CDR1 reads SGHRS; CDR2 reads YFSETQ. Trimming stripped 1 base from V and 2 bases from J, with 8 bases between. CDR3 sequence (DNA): TGCGCCAGCAGCTTGTTATTTCCCACAGATACGCAGTATTTT. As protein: CASSLLFPTDTQYF. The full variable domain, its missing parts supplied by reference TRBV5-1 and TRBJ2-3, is KAGVTQTPRYLIKTRGQQVTLSCSPISGHRSVSWYQQTPGQGLQFLFEYFSETQRNKGNFPGRFSGRQFSNSRSEMNVSTLELGDSALYLCASSLLFPTDTQYFGPGTRLTVL.

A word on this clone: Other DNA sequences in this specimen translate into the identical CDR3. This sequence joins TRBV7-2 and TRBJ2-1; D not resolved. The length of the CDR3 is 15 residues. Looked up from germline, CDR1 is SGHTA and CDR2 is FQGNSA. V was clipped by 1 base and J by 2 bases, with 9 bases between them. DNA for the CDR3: TGTGCCAGCAGCTTAGGGGCCTTAACCTACAATGAGCAGTTCTTC. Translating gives CASSLGALTYNEQFF. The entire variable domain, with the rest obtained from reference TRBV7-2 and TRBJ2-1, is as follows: GAGVSQSPSNKVTEKGKDVELRCDPISGHTALYWYRQSLGQGLEFLIYFQGNSAPDKSGLPSDRFSAERTGGSVSTLTIQRTQQEDSAVYLCASSLGALTYNEQFFGPGTRLTVL.

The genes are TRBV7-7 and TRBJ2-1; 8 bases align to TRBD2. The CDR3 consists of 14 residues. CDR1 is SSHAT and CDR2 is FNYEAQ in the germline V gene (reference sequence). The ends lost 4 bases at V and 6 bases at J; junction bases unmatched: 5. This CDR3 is CASSSDGLANEQFF. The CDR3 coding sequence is TGTGCCAGCAGCTCTGATGGACTAGCCAATGAGCAGTTCTTC. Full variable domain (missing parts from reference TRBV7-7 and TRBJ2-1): GAGVSQSPRYKVTKRGQDVTLRCDPISSHATLYWYQQALGQGPEFLTYFNYEAQPDKSGLPSDRFSAERPEGSISTLTIQRTEQRDSAMYRCASSSDGLANEQFFGPGTRLTVL.

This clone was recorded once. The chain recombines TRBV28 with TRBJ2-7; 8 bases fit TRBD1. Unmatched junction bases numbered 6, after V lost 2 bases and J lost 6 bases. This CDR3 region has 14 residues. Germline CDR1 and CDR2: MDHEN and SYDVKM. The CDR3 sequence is CASSLGQGASEQYF. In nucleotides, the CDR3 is TGTGCCAGCAGTTTAGGGCAGGGGGCATCCGAGCAGTACTTC. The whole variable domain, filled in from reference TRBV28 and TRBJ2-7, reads DVKVTQSSRYLVKRTGEKVFLECVQDMDHENMFWYRQDPGLGLRLIYFSYDVKMKEKGDIPEGYSVSREKKERFSLILESASTNQTSMYLCASSLGQGASEQYFGPGTRLTVT.

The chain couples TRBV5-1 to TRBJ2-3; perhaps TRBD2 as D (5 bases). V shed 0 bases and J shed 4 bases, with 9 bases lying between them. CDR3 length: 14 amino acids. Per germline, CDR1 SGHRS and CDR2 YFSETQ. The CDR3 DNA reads TGCGCCAGCAGCTTGGCCAACGGGGCAGATACGCAGTATTTT. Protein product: CASSLANGADTQYF.

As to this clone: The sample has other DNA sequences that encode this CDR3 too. DNA of the CDR3: TGTGCCAGCAGTCTCTACAGGGAGAACACTGAAGCTTTCTTT. It codes for CASSLYRENTEAFF. The V and J genes are TRBV2 and TRBJ1-1; maybe TRBD1 (6 bases). Germline V lookup: CDR1 SNHLY, CDR2 FYNNEI. The CDR3 runs 14 residues. Trimming took off 5 bases at V and 1 base at J, with 11 bases between the two ends. Combining the CDR3 with reference TRBV2 and TRBJ1-1 gives the whole variable domain EPEVTQTPSHQVTQMGQEVILRCVPISNHLYFYWYRQILGQKVEFLVSFYNNEISEKSEIFDDQFSVERPDGSNFTLKIRSTKLEDSAMYFCASSLYRENTEAFFGQGTRLTVV.

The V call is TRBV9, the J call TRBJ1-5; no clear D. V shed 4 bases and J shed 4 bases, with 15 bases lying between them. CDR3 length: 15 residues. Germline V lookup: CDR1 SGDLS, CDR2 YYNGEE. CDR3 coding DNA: TGTGCCAGCAGCCGAGACGGTCCCGGTAATCAGCCCCAGCATTTT. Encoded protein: CASSRDGPGNQPQHF.

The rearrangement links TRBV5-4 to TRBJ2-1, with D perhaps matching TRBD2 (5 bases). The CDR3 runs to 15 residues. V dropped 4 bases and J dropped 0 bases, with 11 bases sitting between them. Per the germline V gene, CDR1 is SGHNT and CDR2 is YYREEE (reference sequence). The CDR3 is CASSQMGSSYNEQFF. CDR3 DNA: TGTGCCAGCAGCCAAATGGGGAGCTCCTACAATGAGCAGTTCTTC.

The CDR3 region has the DNA TGTGCCAGCTCACCAGGACAGACCCGAGAAGAGACCCAGTACTTC. Protein sequence: CASSPGQTREETQYF. The gene calls are TRBV18 and TRBJ2-5; perhaps TRBD1 as D (6 bases). V shed 2 bases and J shed 3 bases, with 13 bases lying between them. This CDR3 is built from 15 residues. Germline-derived CDR1 and CDR2 are KGHSH and LQKENI.

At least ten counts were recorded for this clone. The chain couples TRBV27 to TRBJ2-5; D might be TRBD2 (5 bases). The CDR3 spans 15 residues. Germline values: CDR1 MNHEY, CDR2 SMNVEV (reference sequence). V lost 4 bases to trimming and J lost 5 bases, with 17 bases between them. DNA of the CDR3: TGTGCCAGCAGTTCGGGTCCCTCCTGGGAGGAGACCCAGTACTTC. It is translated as CASSSGPSWEETQYF.

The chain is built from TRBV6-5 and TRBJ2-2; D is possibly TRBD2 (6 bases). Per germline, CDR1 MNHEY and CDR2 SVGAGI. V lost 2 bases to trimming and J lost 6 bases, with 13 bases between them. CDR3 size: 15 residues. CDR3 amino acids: CASSYEWGVSGELFF. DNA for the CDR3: TGTGCCAGCAGTTACGAGTGGGGGGTCTCCGGGGAGCTGTTTTTT.

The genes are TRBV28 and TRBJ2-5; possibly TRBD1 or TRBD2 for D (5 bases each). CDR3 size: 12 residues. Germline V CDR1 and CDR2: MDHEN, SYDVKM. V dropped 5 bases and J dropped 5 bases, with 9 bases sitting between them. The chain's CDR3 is CASSGTAETQYF. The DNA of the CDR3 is TGTGCCAGCAGTGGGACGGCGGAGACCCAGTACTTC.

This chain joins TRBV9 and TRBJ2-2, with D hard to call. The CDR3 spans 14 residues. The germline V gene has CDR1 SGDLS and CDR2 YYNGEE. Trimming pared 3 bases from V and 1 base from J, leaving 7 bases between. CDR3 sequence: CASSAVLNTGELFF. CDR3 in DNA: TGTGCCAGCAGCGCCGTCCTGAACACCGGGGAGCTGTTTTTT.

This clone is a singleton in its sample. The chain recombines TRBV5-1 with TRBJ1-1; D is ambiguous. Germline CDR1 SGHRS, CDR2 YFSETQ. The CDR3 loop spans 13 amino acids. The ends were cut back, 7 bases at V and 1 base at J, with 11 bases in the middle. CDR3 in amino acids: CASATGENTEAFF. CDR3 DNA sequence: TGCGCCAGCGCGACTGGTGAGAACACTGAAGCTTTCTTT. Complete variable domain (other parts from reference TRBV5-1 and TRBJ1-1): KAGVTQTPRYLIKTRGQQVTLSCSPISGHRSVSWYQQTPGQGLQFLFEYFSETQRNKGNFPGRFSGRQFSNSRSEMNVSTLELGDSALYLCASATGENTEAFFGQGTRLTVV.

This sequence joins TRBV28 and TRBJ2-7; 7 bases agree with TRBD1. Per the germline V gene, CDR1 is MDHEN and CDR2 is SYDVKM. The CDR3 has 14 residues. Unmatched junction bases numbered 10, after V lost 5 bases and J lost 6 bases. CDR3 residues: CASSTPTGRFEQYF. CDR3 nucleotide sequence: TGTGCCAGCAGTACGCCGACAGGGCGTTTCGAGCAGTACTTC.

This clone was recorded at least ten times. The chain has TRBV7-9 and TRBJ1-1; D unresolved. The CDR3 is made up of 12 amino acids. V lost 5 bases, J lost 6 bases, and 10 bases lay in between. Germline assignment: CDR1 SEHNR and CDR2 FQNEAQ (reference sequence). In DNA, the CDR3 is TGTGCCAGCAGCATTTACAGATCTGAAGCTTTCTTT. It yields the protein CASSIYRSEAFF.

DNA of the CDR3: TGCGCCAGCAGCTCACTAGCGGGAGGGCAGGGCCCCGGGGAGCTGTTTTTT. Translated: CASSSLAGGQGPGELFF. The chain has TRBV5-1 and TRBJ2-2; 13 bases match TRBD2. Germline lookup yields CDR1 SGHRS and CDR2 YFSETQ. V was clipped by 3 bases and J by 6 bases; unmatched bases: 8. The CDR3 sequence is 17 residues long.

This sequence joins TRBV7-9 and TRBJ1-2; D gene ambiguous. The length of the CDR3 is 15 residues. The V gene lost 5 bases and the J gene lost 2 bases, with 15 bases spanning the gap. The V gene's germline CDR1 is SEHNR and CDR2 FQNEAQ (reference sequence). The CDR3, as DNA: TGTGCCAGCAGCAAAGCTGGGGAAGCGAACTATGGCTACACCTTC. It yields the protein CASSKAGEANYGYTF.

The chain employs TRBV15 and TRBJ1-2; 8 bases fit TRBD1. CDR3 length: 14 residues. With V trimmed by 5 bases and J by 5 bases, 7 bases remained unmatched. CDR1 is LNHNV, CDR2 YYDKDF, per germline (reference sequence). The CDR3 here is CATSGGQGPYGYTF. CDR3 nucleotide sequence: TGTGCCACCAGCGGAGGACAGGGCCCTTATGGCTACACCTTC.

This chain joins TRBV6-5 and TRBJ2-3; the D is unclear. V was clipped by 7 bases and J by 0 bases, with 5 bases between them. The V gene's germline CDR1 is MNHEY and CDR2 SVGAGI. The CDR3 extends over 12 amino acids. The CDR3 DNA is TGTGCCAGCACCGATAGCACAGATACGCAGTATTTT. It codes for CASTDSTDTQYF.